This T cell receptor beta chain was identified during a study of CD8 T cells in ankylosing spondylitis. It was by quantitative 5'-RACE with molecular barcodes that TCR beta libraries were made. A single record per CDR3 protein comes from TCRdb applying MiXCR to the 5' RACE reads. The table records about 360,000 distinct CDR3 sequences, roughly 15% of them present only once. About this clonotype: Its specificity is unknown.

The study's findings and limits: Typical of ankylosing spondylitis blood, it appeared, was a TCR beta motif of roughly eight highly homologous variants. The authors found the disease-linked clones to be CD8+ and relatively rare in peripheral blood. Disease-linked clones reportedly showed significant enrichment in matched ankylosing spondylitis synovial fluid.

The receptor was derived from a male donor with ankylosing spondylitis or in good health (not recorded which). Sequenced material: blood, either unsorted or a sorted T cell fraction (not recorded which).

The CDR3 region is CAISLLGATDTQYF. The CDR3 nucleotides are TGTGCCATCAGTCTCCTGGGGGCGACAGATACGCAGTATTTT. The gene calls are TRBV10-3 and TRBJ2-3; D might be TRBD1 (6 bases). This CDR3 comprises 14 residues. CDR1 is ENHRY and CDR2 is SYGVKD in the germline V gene. Trimming removed 5 bases from V and 3 bases from J, with 12 bases in between.